This is a list of T cell receptor beta chains from one sample in a study of PD-L1 blockade in urothelial cancer. Produced via immunoSEQ multiplex PCR; TCRdb's table is partial and in-frame only. The repertoire holds some 100,000 clones, with about 91% as singletons. Sequenced here: PBMCs, sampled around atezolizumab (anti-PD-L1) treatment. The receptors come from a woman older than 75 with urothelial cancer. Both conserved end residues are part of each CDR3. The D gene is left open where the match is weak. For some rows the clone size is stated as once, few or many, or as a class when expanded; others skip it.

size: NA; D: NA; length: 15; V: TRBV21-1; J: TRBJ2-7; CDR3: CASSKGSPPQWEQYF; DNA: TGTGCCAGCAGCAAAGGGAGCCCCCCGCAGTGGGAGCAGTACTTC
size: NA; D: NA; length: 13; V: TRBV5-5; J: TRBJ2-7; CDR3: CASSPVASYEQYF; DNA: TGTGCCAGCAGTCCAGTCGCCTCCTACGAGCAGTACTTC
size: NA; D: TRBD1; length: 13; V: TRBV19; J: TRBJ2-7; CDR3: CASSLRQGYEQYF; DNA: TGTGCCAGTAGTCTCCGACAGGGATACGAGCAGTACTTC
size: NA; D: TRBD2; length: 16; V: TRBV6-5; J: TRBJ2-3; CDR3: CASSYGRLAGENTQYF; DNA: TGTGCCAGCAGTTACGGAAGACTAGCGGGAGAGAATACGCAGTATTTT
size: NA; D: TRBD2; length: 15; V: TRBV7-3; J: TRBJ2-2; CDR3: CASSPLAGGTGELFF; DNA: TGTGCCAGCAGCCCACTAGCGGGAGGGACCGGGGAGCTGTTTTTT
size: NA; D: TRBD1; length: 16; V: TRBV5-1; J: TRBJ1-1; CDR3: CASSLGTGIMNTEAFF; DNA: TGCGCCAGCAGCTTGGGGACAGGCATTATGAACACTGAAGCTTTCTTT
size: NA; D: TRBD1; length: 15; V: TRBV2; J: TRBJ1-1; CDR3: CASRGRTGPNTEAFF; DNA: TGTGCCAGCAGGGGACGGACAGGGCCGAACACTGAAGCTTTCTTT
size: NA; D: TRBD1; length: 15; V: TRBV10-3; J: TRBJ2-7; CDR3: CAIRPTGQGAYEQYF; DNA: TGTGCCATCAGGCCGACCGGACAGGGGGCCTACGAGCAGTACTTC
size: NA; D: TRBD1; length: 16; V: TRBV19; J: TRBJ1-1; CDR3: CASSTGTGALTTEAFF; DNA: TGTGCCAGTAGTACTGGGACAGGGGCTTTGACCACTGAAGCTTTCTTT
size: once; D: NA; length: 14; V: TRBV18; J: TRBJ1-1; CDR3: CASSQGQGPTEAFF; DNA: TGTGCCAGCTCTCAGGGGCAGGGCCCCACTGAAGCTTTCTTT
size: once; D: TRBD1; length: 12; V: TRBV29-1; J: TRBJ2-2; CDR3: CSVGQGGGELFF; DNA: TGCAGCGTAGGACAGGGAGGCGGGGAGCTGTTTTTT
size: NA; D: NA; length: 16; V: TRBV7-3; J: TRBJ1-5; CDR3: CASSSTGSPGIQPQHF; DNA: TGTGCCAGCAGCTCAACGGGCTCCCCCGGGATACAGCCCCAGCATTTT
size: NA; D: TRBD1; length: 14; V: TRBV30; J: TRBJ2-7; CDR3: CAWTTGTGGSEQYF; DNA: TGTGCCTGGACCACCGGGACAGGTGGTAGCGAGCAGTACTTC
size: NA; D: TRBD2; length: 14; V: TRBV6-5; J: TRBJ2-1; CDR3: CASSYSGTSGSLFF; DNA: TGTGCCAGCAGTTACTCCGGGACTAGCGGGAGCCTGTTCTTC
size: NA; D: NA; length: 15; V: TRBV6-5; J: TRBJ2-2; CDR3: CASSRPQGSTGELFF; DNA: TGTGCCAGCAGTCGTCCCCAGGGAAGCACCGGGGAGCTGTTTTTT
size: NA; D: NA; length: 11; V: TRBV7-8; J: TRBJ1-3; CDR3: CASLTGNTIYF; DNA: TGTGCCAGCTTAACAGGAAACACCATATATTTT
size: few; D: TRBD1; length: 14; V: TRBV11-1; J: TRBJ1-1; CDR3: CASSRTTGGNEAFF; DNA: TGTGCCAGCAGCAGGACGACAGGGGGTAATGAAGCTTTCTTT
size: NA; D: NA; length: 13; V: TRBV7-2; J: TRBJ2-1; CDR3: CASSLVQGDEQFF; DNA: TGTGCCAGCAGCTTAGTACAGGGCGATGAGCAGTTCTTC
size: NA; D: NA; length: 14; V: TRBV5-6; J: TRBJ1-2; CDR3: CASTEGGRRYHSTF; DNA: TGTGCCAGCACCGAAGGAGGGCGGCGGTATCATTCCACCTTC
size: NA; D: NA; length: 13; V: TRBV6-4; J: TRBJ2-1; CDR3: CASSAGEKDEQFF; DNA: TGTGCCAGCAGTGCAGGGGAGAAGGATGAGCAGTTCTTC
size: NA; D: TRBD2; length: 14; V: TRBV18; J: TRBJ2-1; CDR3: CATDSGTSGTEQFF; DNA: TGTGCCACGGACTCCGGGACTAGCGGGACTGAGCAGTTCTTC
size: once; D: TRBD2; length: 19; V: TRBV27; J: TRBJ2-3; CDR3: CASSFMVAGGPMLTDTQYF; DNA: TGTGCCAGCAGTTTTATGGTAGCGGGAGGGCCGATGTTAACAGATACGCAGTATTTT
size: NA; D: NA; length: 16; V: TRBV18; J: TRBJ2-2; CDR3: CASPSGGTSNTGELFF; DNA: TGTGCCAGCCCAAGTGGAGGCACCTCGAACACCGGGGAGCTGTTTTTT
size: NA; D: TRBD2; length: 18; V: TRBV9; J: TRBJ2-3; CDR3: CASSVGRAGGPITDTQYF; DNA: TGTGCCAGCAGCGTAGGTCGAGCGGGAGGGCCAATAACAGATACGCAGTATTTT
size: NA; D: NA; length: 16; V: TRBV5-1; J: TRBJ2-7; CDR3: CASSLGDGQIAYEQYF; DNA: TGCGCCAGCAGCTTGGGGGATGGACAGATAGCCTACGAGCAGTACTTC
size: NA; D: NA; length: 11; V: TRBV20-1; J: TRBJ2-1; CDR3: CSARRHNEQFF; DNA: TGCAGTGCTAGACGTCACAATGAGCAGTTCTTC
size: once; D: NA; length: 15; V: TRBV7-2; J: TRBJ1-1; CDR3: CASSTQRGLNTEAFF; DNA: TGTGCCAGCAGTACCCAGCGGGGGCTCAACACTGAAGCTTTCTTT
size: NA; D: TRBD2; length: 16; V: TRBV30; J: TRBJ2-2; CDR3: CAWSGGRGRGTGELFF; DNA: TGTGCCTGGAGTGGCGGGAGAGGGAGAGGCACCGGGGAGCTGTTTTTT
size: NA; D: NA; length: 14; V: TRBV5-3; J: TRBJ2-3; CDR3: CARSLGRYTDTQYF; DNA: TGTGCCAGAAGCTTGGGGAGGTACACAGATACGCAGTATTTT
size: NA; D: NA; length: 15; V: TRBV6-6; J: TRBJ1-1; CDR3: CASSYPQSMNTEAFF; DNA: TGTGCCAGCAGCTACCCGCAGTCCATGAACACTGAAGCTTTCTTT
size: NA; D: NA; length: 15; V: TRBV29-1; J: TRBJ2-1; CDR3: CSVVLIGVGYNEQFF; DNA: TGCAGCGTTGTTTTAATCGGGGTTGGTTACAATGAGCAGTTCTTC
size: NA; D: TRBD2; length: 17; V: TRBV4-2; J: TRBJ2-1; CDR3: CASSQDFRTSGRDEQFF; DNA: TGTGCCAGCAGCCAAGATTTCCGGACTAGCGGGAGAGATGAGCAGTTCTTC
size: NA; D: NA; length: 14; V: TRBV28; J: TRBJ1-2; CDR3: CASSNSLRAEGYTF; DNA: TGTGCCAGCAGTAACAGTCTCAGGGCTGAAGGCTACACCTTC
size: NA; D: TRBD2; length: 15; V: TRBV19; J: TRBJ2-1; CDR3: CASSILAGGHNEQFF; DNA: TGTGCCAGTAGTATACTAGCGGGAGGGCATAATGAGCAGTTCTTC
size: few; D: NA; length: 14; V: TRBV14; J: TRBJ1-1; CDR3: CASSLLGGNTEAFF; DNA: TGTGCCAGCAGCCTCCTAGGTGGGAACACTGAAGCTTTCTTT
size: NA; D: NA; length: 16; V: TRBV19; J: TRBJ1-1; CDR3: CASSAIEEILNTEAFF; DNA: TGTGCCAGTAGCGCAATAGAGGAGATACTGAACACTGAAGCTTTCTTT
size: NA; D: NA; length: 14; V: TRBV4-1; J: TRBJ2-2; CDR3: CASSQGVLYGELFF; DNA: TGCGCCAGCAGCCAAGGTGTTTTATACGGGGAGCTGTTTTTT
size: NA; D: NA; length: 13; V: TRBV6-4; J: TRBJ1-1; CDR3: CASSSSGNTEAFF; DNA: TGTGCCAGCAGTTCGTCGGGAAACACTGAAGCTTTCTTT
size: NA; D: TRBD2; length: 15; V: TRBV10-1; J: TRBJ2-5; CDR3: CASSDPTSAGETQYF; DNA: TGCGCCAGCAGTGACCCGACTAGCGCCGGGGAGACCCAGTACTTC
size: NA; D: NA; length: 15; V: TRBV7-6; J: TRBJ1-5; CDR3: CASSPRRGFNQPQHF; DNA: TGTGCCAGCAGCCCCCGGCGGGGCTTCAATCAGCCCCAGCATTTT
size: NA; D: TRBD1; length: 15; V: TRBV28; J: TRBJ1-4; CDR3: CASSPHGTGGEKLFF; DNA: TGTGCCAGCAGTCCTCACGGGACAGGGGGCGAAAAACTGTTTTTT
size: once; D: NA; length: 14; V: TRBV28; J: TRBJ1-1; CDR3: CASSLSGLHTEAFF; DNA: TGTGCCAGCAGTTTGTCAGGGCTCCACACTGAAGCTTTCTTT
size: NA; D: NA; length: 15; V: TRBV5-6; J: TRBJ1-1; CDR3: CASSSMGRLDTEAFF; DNA: TGTGCCAGCAGCTCGATGGGGAGGTTGGACACTGAAGCTTTCTTT
size: NA; D: TRBD1; length: 13; V: TRBV27; J: TRBJ2-7; CDR3: CASSRQGSYEQYF; DNA: TGTGCCAGCAGTCGACAGGGCTCCTACGAGCAGTACTTC
size: NA; D: TRBD2; length: 16; V: TRBV28; J: TRBJ2-3; CDR3: CASSWTSGSPLLTQYF; DNA: TGTGCCAGCAGTTGGACTAGCGGGAGCCCACTGTTGACGCAGTATTTT